A single sample is the source of the 11 T cell receptor beta chains below, sequenced in a study of blood T cell repertoires in COVID-19. Generated by immunoSEQ multiplex PCR, the TCRdb table keeps only in-frame clones and is missing some. Of about 81,000 clones listed, about four fifths are singletons. What was sequenced was peripheral blood. The receptor source for this set is a human donor in a cohort sampled during active COVID-19.

Regarding this clone: The same CDR3 is also encoded by other DNA sequences in this sample. The chain combines TRBV20-1 with TRBJ2-7, with D perhaps TRBD2 (6 bases). Trimming cost V 3 bases and J 5 bases, with 8 bases left between them. This CDR3 is 11 amino acids long. The V gene's germline CDR1 is DFQATT and CDR2 SNEGSKA (reference sequence). Written as DNA, the CDR3 is TGCAGTGCTAGCAGCGGGCACGAGCAGTACTTC. Translated: CSASSGHEQYF.

The table lists this clone with a few counts. This CDR3 is CASSWTLTTEAFF. In DNA, the CDR3 is TGTGCCAGTAGTTGGACACTCACCACTGAAGCTTTCTTT. The chain recombines TRBV19 with TRBJ1-1, with D maybe TRBD1 (5 bases). CDR1 and CDR2 from the germline V gene are LNHDA and SQIVND (reference sequence). Deletions cut 5 bases from V and 4 bases from J, with 11 bases between. The CDR3 runs 13 residues.

The rearrangement joins TRBV5-1 to TRBJ2-7; tentatively, D is TRBD2 (5 bases). V was shortened by 4 bases and J by 3 bases, with 14 bases between the two germline ends. Germline values: CDR1 SGHRS, CDR2 YFSETQ. The CDR3 has 14 residues. The CDR3 reads CASSPEEPNYEQYF. Written as DNA, the CDR3 is TGCGCCAGCAGCCCGGAGGAGCCTAACTACGAGCAGTACTTC.

CDR3 region: CASSLGTGLTGNTIYF. The DNA for the CDR3 is TGTGCCAGCAGCTTAGGGACAGGTCTGACTGGAAACACCATATATTTT. V is TRBV11-2 and J is TRBJ1-3, with 7 bases that match TRBD1. The CDR3 consists of 16 residues. Per the germline V gene, CDR1 is SGHAT and CDR2 is FQNNGV. Trimming removed 1 base from V and 2 bases from J; junction bases left unmatched: 5.

The gene calls are TRBV18 and TRBJ1-2; 10 bases match TRBD1. Germline V CDR1 and CDR2: KGHSH, LQKENI. The V segment lost 2 bases and the J segment 5 bases; nucleotides outside the gene matches: 8. The CDR3 has 16 residues. The CDR3 region is CASSPGRDRGFYGYTF. DNA of the CDR3: TGTGCCAGCTCACCAGGCCGGGACAGGGGTTTTTATGGCTACACCTTC.

This clone was seen only a few times. The rearrangement joins TRBV18 to TRBJ2-7; a possible D gene is TRBD1 (6 bases). The V end was cut by 1 base, the J end by 0 bases, with 7 bases between. Germline CDR1 reads KGHSH; CDR2 reads LQKENI. The CDR3 loop spans 14 amino acids. This CDR3 reads CASSPRDTSYEQYF. DNA for the CDR3: TGTGCCAGCTCACCACGGGACACCTCCTACGAGCAGTACTTC.

The chain recombines TRBV12-3 or TRBV12-4 with TRBJ2-5; the D gene is possibly TRBD2 (5 bases). The CDR3 runs to 12 residues. With 5 bases removed from V and 10 bases from J, the gap between germline ends came to 14 bases. The DNA of the CDR3 is TGTGCCAGCAGTCCCGGTTTTGGGAGCCAGTACTTC. Amino acids: CASSPGFGSQYF.

The genes are TRBV6-6 and TRBJ1-2; D perhaps matches TRBD1 (6 bases). V lost 7 bases, J lost 4 bases, and 22 bases lay in between. CDR3 length: 16 amino acids. Germline assignment: CDR1 MNHNY and CDR2 SVGAGI (reference sequence). The CDR3 loop reads CASTFGGGGMGYGYTF. The CDR3 region has the DNA TGTGCCAGCACCTTCGGAGGGGGGGGCATGGGCTATGGCTACACCTTC.

The CDR3 DNA reads TGTGCCAGCAGTTACGTGACCAACACTAGGGAGCAGTACTTC. It specifies CASSYVTNTREQYF. The gene calls are TRBV6-2 or TRBV6-3 and TRBJ2-7; D might be TRBD2 (5 bases). The CDR3 extends over 14 amino acids. Germline CDR1 MNHEY, CDR2 SVGEGT. Trimming pared 2 bases from V and 7 bases from J, leaving 15 bases between.

V usage is TRBV2 and J usage is TRBJ2-2; 10 bases fit TRBD2. The germline CDR1 and CDR2 sequences are SNHLY and FYNNEI. The CDR3 has 17 residues. Losses at the gene ends were 7 bases for V and 7 bases for J; bases not matched to a gene: 15. The CDR3 loop reads CASTGQIERGGNGELFF. Here the CDR3 DNA reads TGTGCCAGCACCGGACAGATCGAGCGGGGGGGTAACGGGGAGCTGTTTTTT.

CDR3 DNA: TGTGCCAGCAGTGTCTCGAGCGGTCCCTACAATGAGCAGTTCTTC. Translating it yields CASSVSSGPYNEQFF. This sequence joins TRBV6-4 and TRBJ2-1; weak D call: TRBD2 (5 bases). CDR1 MRHNA and CDR2 SNTAGT come from the germline V gene. V was trimmed by 4 bases and J by 2 bases, leaving 12 bases between them. The CDR3 consists of 15 residues.